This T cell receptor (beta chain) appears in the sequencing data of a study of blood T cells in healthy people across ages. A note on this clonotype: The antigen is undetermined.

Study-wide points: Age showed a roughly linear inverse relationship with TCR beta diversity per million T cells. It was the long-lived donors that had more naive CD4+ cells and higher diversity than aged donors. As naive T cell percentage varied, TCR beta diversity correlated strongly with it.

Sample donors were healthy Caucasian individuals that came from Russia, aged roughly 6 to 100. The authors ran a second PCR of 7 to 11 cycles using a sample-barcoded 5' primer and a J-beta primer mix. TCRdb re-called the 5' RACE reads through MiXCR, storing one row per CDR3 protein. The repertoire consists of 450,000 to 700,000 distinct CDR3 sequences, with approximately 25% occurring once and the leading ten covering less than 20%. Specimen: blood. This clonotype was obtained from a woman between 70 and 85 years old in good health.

CDR3 in DNA: TGTGCCAGCAGTTTAGGAGGACTGCTAGCGGTAGATACGCAGTATTTT. Residues: CASSLGGLLAVDTQYF. V and J are TRBV27 and TRBJ2-3; 7 bases are shared with TRBD2. Trimming cost V 2 bases and J 5 bases; bases outside gene matches: 10. Germline values: CDR1 MNHEY, CDR2 SMNVEV (reference sequence). The CDR3 is made up of 16 amino acids.